This T cell receptor (beta chain) was retrieved from a study of CXCR3-negative and CXCR3-positive naive CD8 T cells. Study-level background: The dataset comprises around 130 million TRB reads in total, with about 1.5 +/- 0.3 million reads per library. Findings and limits, study-wide: TRB CDR3 hydrophobicity was greater in CXCR3-positive naive cells than in CXCR3-negative naive cells. Unlike memory cells, which differed, naive CXCR3-negative and CXCR3-positive cells had similar TRBV-TRBJ usage. With surface CD5 comparable between naive subsets, TCR strength was estimated using properties derived from the TRB CDR3.

Every CD8+ subset sample held 300,000 flow-sorted cells, done in triplicate. Turning to this clonotype: Its antigen is unidentified.

All TRB cDNA libraries came from 5' RACE performed with UMI labels. TCRdb derives one entry per CDR3 protein from the 5' RACE reads, leaving out DNA. Here the sample table reports about 98,000 distinct CDR3 sequences. CDR3 length: 16 amino acids. Looked up from germline, CDR1 is MDHEN and CDR2 is SYDVKM. The gene calls are TRBV28 and TRBJ2-7; TCRdb selects TRBD1, and the lack of DNA leaves this call unchecked. This TCR was recovered from a human donor in good health. Some clones in this sample may be carry-over from other donors' samples. Sequenced: naive CXCR3+ CD8+ T cells from blood. Subset specified: CD45RO-CCR7+CD27+CD95- naive CD8+ T cells expressing CXCR3 (TNR3+). CDR3: CASRVGTGEKEYEQYF.